A selection of T cell receptor beta chains follows, all from one sample in a study of cytomegalovirus exposure and HLA in healthy donors. Using immunoSEQ multiplex PCR, the repertoire was profiled, and TCRdb retains in-frame clones only, with some absent. The table records roughly 90,000 clones, around 85% of them present only once. Material: PBMCs. These receptors came from a man between 18 and 29 years old in good health and CMV-seronegative. Both conserved end residues are part of each CDR3. D genes are given only for firm matches. Some rows mark clone size as missing; the rest say once, few, many or name a class of expanded clone.

v_call	d_call	clone_size	j_call	cdr3_nt	cdr3_aa
TRBV7-8	TRBD1	-	TRBJ1-3	TGTGCCAGCAGCTTAGGGACAGGGTACGGAAACACCATATATTTT	CASSLGTGYGNTIYF
TRBV19	TRBD1	once	TRBJ2-7	TGTGCCAGTAGTCCCCGACAGGGCCCCGCGGAGCAGTACTTC	CASSPRQGPAEQYF
TRBV7-8	TRBD1	-	TRBJ2-3	TGTGCCAGCAGCCACAGGCCAGGGGGAACCAGCACAGATACGCAGTATTTT	CASSHRPGGTSTDTQYF
TRBV23-1	-	-	TRBJ2-4	TGCGCCAGCAGTCAAGTTCCAGGGGTAGCCAAAAACATTCAGTACTTC	CASSQVPGVAKNIQYF
TRBV29-1	-	-	TRBJ1-4	TGCAGCGTTTGGTCAGCAACTAATGAAAAACTGTTTTTT	CSVWSATNEKLFF
TRBV28	TRBD1	-	TRBJ1-4	TGTGCCACCGGGACAGGGGGTGAAAAACTGTTTTTT	CATGTGGEKLFF
TRBV6-1	-	few	TRBJ2-6	TGTGCCAGCAGTGACTTACGGGGATATGGGGCCAACGTCCTGACTTTC	CASSDLRGYGANVLTF
TRBV9	TRBD1	once	TRBJ1-4	TGTGCCAGCAGCACACAGGGGATTGGCACTGAAAAACTGTTTTTT	CASSTQGIGTEKLFF
TRBV4-3	-	-	TRBJ1-4	TGCGCCAGCAGCCAAGCAAGTTTACAGGAAACTAATGAAAAACTGTTTTTT	CASSQASLQETNEKLFF
TRBV29-1	-	-	TRBJ2-1	TGCAGCGTTCTTGTGGGGTACGAGTCCGGGGGATTCTTC	CSVLVGYESGGFF
TRBV27	TRBD1	-	TRBJ2-7	TGTGCCAGCGGTTACAGGGGATCCTACGAGCAGTACTTC	CASGYRGSYEQYF
TRBV14	TRBD1	-	TRBJ2-1	TGTGCCAGCAGCCAACTTTTTAGGGACAGGGTGCCTAACAATGAGCAGTTCTTC	CASSQLFRDRVPNNEQFF
TRBV21-1	-	-	TRBJ2-6	TGTGCCAGCAGCAAAGTAGAGGGACAGGGAGCCTCTGGGGCCAACGTCCTGACTTTC	CASSKVEGQGASGANVLTF
TRBV19	-	-	TRBJ2-3	TGTGCCAGTAAAGGTCAAGGCAGGGGGAGGACAGATACGCAGTATTTT	CASKGQGRGRTDTQYF
TRBV9	-	-	TRBJ2-1	TGTGCCAGCAGCCCGCGACAGTCTAAGCGCAGCTCCTACAATGAGCAGTTCTTC	CASSPRQSKRSSYNEQFF
TRBV15	TRBD2	-	TRBJ2-3	TGTGCCACCAGCAGAGACGGAACGGGAGGTGTAGATACGCAGTATTTT	CATSRDGTGGVDTQYF
TRBV18	-	-	TRBJ1-1	TGTGCCAGCTCACCACAAAATCAGGGCAACACTGAAGCTTTCTTT	CASSPQNQGNTEAFF
TRBV6-5	-	-	TRBJ1-5	TGTGCCAGCAGTCACAGGGATCAGCCCCAGCATTTT	CASSHRDQPQHF
TRBV6-5	TRBD1	-	TRBJ1-1	TGTGCCAGCGTAAAACAGGGGGCGAGCACTGAAGCTTTCTTT	CASVKQGASTEAFF
TRBV7-9	-	-	TRBJ1-2	TGTGCCAGCAGCTTTCATATCGGTGGCTACACCTTC	CASSFHIGGYTF
TRBV30	TRBD2	few	TRBJ2-1	TGTGCCTGGAACTCATTCGGCGGGAGCTACAATGAGCAGTTCTTC	CAWNSFGGSYNEQFF
TRBV7-2	-	-	TRBJ1-1	TGTGCCAGCAGCCCCGACAGGAACCAGAACACTGAAGCTTTCTTT	CASSPDRNQNTEAFF
TRBV20-1	TRBD2	-	TRBJ2-7	TGCAGTGCTAGGGCGGGACTAGCGCTGTACTTC	CSARAGLALYF
TRBV9	TRBD1	-	TRBJ1-2	TGTGCCAGCCGGGACAGGGTCTATGGCTACACCTTC	CASRDRVYGYTF
TRBV7-8	-	-	TRBJ1-4	TGTGCCAGCAGCTTAAGACTCGGTGAAAAACTGTTTTTT	CASSLRLGEKLFF
TRBV19	-	-	TRBJ2-3	TGTGCCAGTAGTAGGGGACTTTCAGATACGCAGTATTTT	CASSRGLSDTQYF
TRBV7-9	-	-	TRBJ2-1	TGTGCCAGCAGCTTAGCCCGACTCAACAATGAGCAGTTCTTC	CASSLARLNNEQFF
TRBV5-1	TRBD1	-	TRBJ1-1	TGCGCCAGCAGCGCGGTGACAGGGGCTGAAGCTTTCTTT	CASSAVTGAEAFF
TRBV7-9	-	-	TRBJ1-1	TGTGCCAGCAGCCCAAGTGGCATGAACACTGAAGCTTTCTTT	CASSPSGMNTEAFF
TRBV19	TRBD1	few	TRBJ1-1	TGTGCCAGTACCGCCTTGTGGGACAGAGCTAGGACTGAAGCTTTCTTT	CASTALWDRARTEAFF
TRBV6-1	-	few	TRBJ1-1	TGTGCCAGCAGAACCCTGACGGGGGGGGGCACTGAAGCTTTCTTT	CASRTLTGGGTEAFF
TRBV5-1	-	-	TRBJ1-6	TGCGCCAGCAGCTTGTTATCGGGTATCAATTCACCCCTCCACTTT	CASSLLSGINSPLHF
TRBV5-1	TRBD2	-	TRBJ2-3	TGCGCCAGCACAGGGACTAGCGGGCCAGATACGCAGTATTTT	CASTGTSGPDTQYF
TRBV9	-	-	TRBJ2-1	TGTGCCAGCAGCGTTACAAGGGAGAATGAGCAGTTCTTC	CASSVTRENEQFF
TRBV7-9	-	-	TRBJ2-7	TGTGCCAGCAGACCTACTAGTGGCTACGAGCAGTACTTC	CASRPTSGYEQYF
TRBV5-1	TRBD1	-	TRBJ2-3	TGCGCCAGCAGAGAGGACAGGATCACAGATACGCAGTATTTT	CASREDRITDTQYF
TRBV29-1	TRBD2	-	TRBJ2-5	TGCAGCGTTTCGACTAGCCGAACGGCCCAGTACTTC	CSVSTSRTAQYF
TRBV27	TRBD1	few	TRBJ1-5	TGTGCCAGCAGTGCCTGGACAGGGGATCGGCAGCCCCAGCATTTT	CASSAWTGDRQPQHF
TRBV28	-	-	TRBJ1-2	TGTGCCAGCAGTCTCCTCGACGGGACAAAAAGGTATAGCTACACCTTC	CASSLLDGTKRYSYTF
TRBV28	-	-	TRBJ2-7	TGTGCCAGCAGTGAAACTCGACAGCGGTACTTC	CASSETRQRYF